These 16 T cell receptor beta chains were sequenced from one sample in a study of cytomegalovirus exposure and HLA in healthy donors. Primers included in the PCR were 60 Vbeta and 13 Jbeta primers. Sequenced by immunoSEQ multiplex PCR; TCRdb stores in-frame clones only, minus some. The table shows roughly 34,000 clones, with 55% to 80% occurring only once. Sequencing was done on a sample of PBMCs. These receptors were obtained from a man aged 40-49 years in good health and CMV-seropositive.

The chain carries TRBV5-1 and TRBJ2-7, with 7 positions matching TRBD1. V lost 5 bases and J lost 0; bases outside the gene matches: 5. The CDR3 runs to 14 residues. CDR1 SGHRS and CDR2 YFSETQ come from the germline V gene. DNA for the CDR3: TGCGCCAGCAGAACAGGGACAGTCTCCTACGAGCAGTACTTC. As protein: CASRTGTVSYEQYF.

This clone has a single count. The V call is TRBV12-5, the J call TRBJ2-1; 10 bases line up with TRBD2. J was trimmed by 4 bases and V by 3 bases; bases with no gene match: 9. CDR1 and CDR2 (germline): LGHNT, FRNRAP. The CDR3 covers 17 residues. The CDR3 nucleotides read TGTGCTAGTGGTTTTCTCACTAGCGGGGCGATATACAATGAGCAGTTCTTC. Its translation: CASGFLTSGAIYNEQFF.

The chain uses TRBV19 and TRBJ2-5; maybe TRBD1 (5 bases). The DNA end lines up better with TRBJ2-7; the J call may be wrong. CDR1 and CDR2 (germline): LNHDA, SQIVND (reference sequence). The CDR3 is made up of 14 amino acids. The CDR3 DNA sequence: TGTGCCAGTAGTATAGAAGGGGATGGGCGCGAGCAGTACTTC. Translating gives CASSIEGDGREQYF.

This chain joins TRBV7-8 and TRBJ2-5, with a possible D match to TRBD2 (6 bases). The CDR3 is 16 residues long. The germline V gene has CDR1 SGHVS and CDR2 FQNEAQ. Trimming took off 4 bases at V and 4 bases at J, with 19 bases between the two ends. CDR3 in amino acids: CASSSVRPVEGETQYF. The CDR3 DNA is TGTGCCAGCAGCTCAGTACGGCCCGTGGAGGGAGAGACCCAGTACTTC.

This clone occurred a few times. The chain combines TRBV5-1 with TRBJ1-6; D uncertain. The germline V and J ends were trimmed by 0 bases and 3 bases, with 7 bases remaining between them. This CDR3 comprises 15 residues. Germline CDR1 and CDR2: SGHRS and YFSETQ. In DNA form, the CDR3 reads TGCGCCAGCAGCTTGGCATCCGGCTATAATTCACCCCTCCACTTT. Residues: CASSLASGYNSPLHF. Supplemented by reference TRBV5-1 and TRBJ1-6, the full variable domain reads KAGVTQTPRYLIKTRGQQVTLSCSPISGHRSVSWYQQTPGQGLQFLFEYFSETQRNKGNFPGRFSGRQFSNSRSEMNVSTLELGDSALYLCASSLASGYNSPLHFGNGTRLTVT.

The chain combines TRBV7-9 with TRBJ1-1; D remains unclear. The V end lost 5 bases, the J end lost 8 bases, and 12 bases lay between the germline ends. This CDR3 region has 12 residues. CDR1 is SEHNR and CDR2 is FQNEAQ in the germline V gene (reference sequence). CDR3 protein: CASSTWSSEAFF. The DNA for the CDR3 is TGTGCCAGCAGCACATGGTCGTCCGAAGCTTTCTTT.

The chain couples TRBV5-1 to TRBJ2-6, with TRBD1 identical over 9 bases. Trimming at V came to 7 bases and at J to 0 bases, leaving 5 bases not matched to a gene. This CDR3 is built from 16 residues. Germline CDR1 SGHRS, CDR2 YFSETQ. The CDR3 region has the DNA TGCGCCAGCGGGACAGGGAATCCCTCTGGGGCCAACGTCCTGACTTTC. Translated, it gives CASGTGNPSGANVLTF.

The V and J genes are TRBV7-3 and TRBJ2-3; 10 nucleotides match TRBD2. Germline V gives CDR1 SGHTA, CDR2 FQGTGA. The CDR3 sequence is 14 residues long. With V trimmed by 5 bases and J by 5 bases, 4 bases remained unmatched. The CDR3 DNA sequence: TGTGCCAGCAGCCCCAGCGGGGGGGGAGATACGCAGTATTTT. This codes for CASSPSGGGDTQYF.

The DNA of the CDR3 is TGTGCCAGCAGTGAAGTGAACAGACAGCCCCAGCATTTT. Its protein product is CASSEVNRQPQHF. V is TRBV6-1 and J is TRBJ1-5; D not resolved. Deletions cut 1 base from V and 7 bases from J, with 8 bases between. CDR1 and CDR2 from the germline V gene are MNHNS and SASEGT. This CDR3 spans 13 amino acids.

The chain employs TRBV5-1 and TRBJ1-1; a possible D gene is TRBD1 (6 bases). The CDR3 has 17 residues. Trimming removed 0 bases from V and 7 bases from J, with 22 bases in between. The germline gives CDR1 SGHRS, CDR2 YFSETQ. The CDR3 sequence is CASSLALRGGGEDEAFF. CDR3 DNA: TGCGCCAGCAGCTTGGCTCTGAGGGGAGGGGGTGAAGATGAAGCTTTCTTT.

The CDR3 spells CASSPGTGKGEQYF. CDR3 in DNA: TGTGCCAGCAGCCCCGGGACAGGGAAAGGGGAGCAGTACTTC. The chain uses TRBV27 and TRBJ2-7; the match to TRBD1 covers 9 bases. V lost 6 bases, J lost 7 bases, and 10 bases stayed unmatched. CDR3 size: 14 residues. Germline CDR1 reads MNHEY; CDR2 reads SMNVEV (reference sequence).

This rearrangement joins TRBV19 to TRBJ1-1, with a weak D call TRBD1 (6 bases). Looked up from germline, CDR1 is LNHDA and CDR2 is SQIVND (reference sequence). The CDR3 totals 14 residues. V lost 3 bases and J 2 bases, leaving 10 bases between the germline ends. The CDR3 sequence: CASSILRGNTEAFF. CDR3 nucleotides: TGTGCCAGTAGTATCCTCAGGGGCAACACTGAAGCTTTCTTT.

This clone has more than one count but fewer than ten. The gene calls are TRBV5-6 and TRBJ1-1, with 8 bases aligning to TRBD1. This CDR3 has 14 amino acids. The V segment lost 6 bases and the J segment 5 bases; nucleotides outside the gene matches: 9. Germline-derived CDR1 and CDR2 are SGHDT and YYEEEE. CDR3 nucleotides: TGTGCCAGCACCCGGACAGGGTCTGAGACTGAAGCTTTCTTT. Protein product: CASTRTGSETEAFF.

The CDR3 nucleotides are TGTGCAGCTCCAACAGGGGACCAAGAGACCCAGTACTTC. Translated: CAAPTGDQETQYF. The chain couples TRBV12-2 to TRBJ2-5; whether TRBD1, the table's D call, matches the DNA was not checked. TRBV12-2 is a pseudogene. The CDR3 totals 13 residues.

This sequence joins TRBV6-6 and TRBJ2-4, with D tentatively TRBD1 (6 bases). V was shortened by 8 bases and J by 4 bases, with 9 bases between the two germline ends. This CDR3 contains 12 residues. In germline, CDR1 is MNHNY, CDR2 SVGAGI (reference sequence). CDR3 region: CASGGQKNIQYF. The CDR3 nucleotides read TGTGCCAGCGGCGGACAGAAAAACATTCAGTACTTC.

The CDR3 bases are TGTGCCAGCAGGTACAGCGGGGGCCTACAAGAGACCCAGTACTTC. Residues: CASRYSGGLQETQYF. The gene calls are TRBV2 and TRBJ2-5; 8 bases align to TRBD2. The CDR3 is 15 amino acids. In germline, CDR1 is SNHLY, CDR2 FYNNEI. J was trimmed by 2 bases and V by 6 bases; bases with no gene match: 8.